This T cell receptor (beta chain) came from a study of blood T cell repertoires in COVID-19. For the study at large: The samples span acute and convalescent COVID-19 from the United States, Italy and Spain. Sample material is recorded as cDNA or gDNA derived from T cells, B-cell-depleted T cells, or PBMCs.

In the study's own analysis: It was from reference gene primer amplification that nucleated cell counts were estimated. Clones were sequenced by immunoSEQ multiplex PCR, and TCRdb holds only the in-frame ones, with some missing. V and J calls and clone size are those listed in that table; D and trimming were worked out from the DNA. The repertoire holds 300,000 to 400,000 clones, around 88% seen once, with around 3% in the top ten. Germline V gene sequence: CDR1 SGHAT, CDR2 FQNNGV. This CDR3 spans 14 amino acids. J gave up 2 bases and V 6 bases, and 3 bases lay outside the gene matches. The sequenced material came from peripheral blood. This sequence was found in a man aged 30 to 45 with active or convalescent COVID-19. The rearrangement uses TRBV11-2 and TRBJ2-2; 7 bases line up with TRBD2. CDR3 sequence (DNA): TGTGCCAGCAGTGGACTAGTTAACACCGGGGAGCTGTTTTTT. It is translated as CASSGLVNTGELFF.